The 23 T cell receptor beta chains below were found in one sample sequenced in a study of PD-1 blockade in classical Hodgkin lymphoma. Measured with immunoSEQ multiplex PCR; TCRdb has only the in-frame clones, and not every one. The sample shows 20,000 to 25,000 clones, about 95% of them seen only once. The time point was: newly diagnosed, previously untreated cHL patient sample. Material for sequencing was peripheral blood mononuclear cells (PBMCs). The receptors come from a human donor with classical Hodgkin lymphoma.

The chain joins TRBV28 to TRBJ2-1, with TRBD1 matching over 7 bases. The CDR3 extends over 13 amino acids. The germline gives CDR1 MDHEN, CDR2 SYDVKM. The J segment lost 4 bases and the V segment lost 6 bases, leaving 3 bases of the junction unmatched. Here the CDR3 reads CASRQTGYNEQFF. The DNA for the CDR3 is TGTGCCAGCAGACAGACAGGGTACAATGAGCAGTTCTTC.

This chain joins TRBV10-3 and TRBJ1-1; perhaps TRBD1 as D (5 bases). CDR1 is ENHRY and CDR2 is SYGVKD in the germline V gene. The CDR3 runs to 15 residues. V was trimmed by 5 bases and J by 3 bases, leaving 16 bases between them. CDR3 region: CAISKDTARDTEAFF. CDR3 sequence (DNA): TGTGCCATCAGTAAAGACACAGCCAGGGACACTGAAGCTTTCTTT.

This chain joins TRBV28 and TRBJ1-1, with D hard to call. Germline lookup yields CDR1 MDHEN and CDR2 SYDVKM. Trimming pared 5 bases from V and 0 bases from J, leaving 16 bases between. CDR3 length: 16 residues. The CDR3 here is CASSVAMGILNTEAFF. The CDR3 bases are TGTGCCAGCAGTGTCGCGATGGGAATACTGAACACTGAAGCTTTCTTT.

The table lists this clone with a count of one. V gene TRBV9 combines with J gene TRBJ2-3; D is uncertain. This CDR3 comprises 16 residues. V was trimmed by 4 bases and J by 5 bases, leaving 20 bases between them. Germline CDR1 SGDLS, CDR2 YYNGEE. The CDR3 is CASSPAGYPPEDTQYF. CDR3 DNA: TGTGCCAGCAGCCCCGCTGGCTACCCGCCGGAAGATACGCAGTATTTT.

V is TRBV6-5 and J is TRBJ1-4, with D maybe TRBD1 (5 bases). V was clipped by 5 bases and J by 6 bases, with 13 bases between them. The CDR3 spans 14 residues. Germline V gene data show CDR1 as MNHEY and CDR2 as SVGAGI. CDR3 DNA sequence: TGTGCCAGCAGTATTACGGGGCCGGATGAAAAACTGTTTTTT. Amino acids: CASSITGPDEKLFF.

This chain uses TRBV28 with TRBJ1-1; no definite D call. Trimming pared 1 base from V and 6 bases from J, leaving 9 bases between. Germline CDR1 and CDR2: MDHEN and SYDVKM. The length of the CDR3 is 13 residues. The CDR3: CASSLSLRAEAFF. The CDR3 bases are TGTGCCAGCAGTTTATCTCTCCGGGCTGAAGCTTTCTTT.

This clone was seen a single time. The chain couples TRBV2 to TRBJ2-3; D might be TRBD2 (6 bases). The CDR3 length is 15 residues. V was trimmed by 5 bases and J by 2 bases, leaving 14 bases between them. CDR1 SNHLY and CDR2 FYNNEI come from the germline V gene. Written as DNA, the CDR3 is TGTGCCAGCAGTCCCCCGGGACTCCCCACAGATACGCAGTATTTT. Translating it yields CASSPPGLPTDTQYF.

J is TRBJ1-2 and V is TRBV19; unclear D gene. The CDR3 contains 15 residues. Trimming stripped 2 bases from V and 6 bases from J, with 16 bases between. CDR1 is LNHDA, CDR2 SQIVND, per germline (reference sequence). CDR3 sequence reads: CASSIISATEDGYTF. DNA of the CDR3: TGTGCCAGTAGTATAATTTCGGCCACCGAGGATGGCTACACCTTC.

This chain connects TRBV18 to TRBJ2-5; D may be TRBD2 (6 bases). V lost 3 bases, J lost 5 bases, and 19 bases lay in between. This CDR3 has 16 amino acids. CDR1 and CDR2 from the germline V gene are KGHSH and LQKENI. The CDR3 sequence is CASSPTRTALWETQYF. In nucleotides, the CDR3 is TGTGCCAGCTCACCGACTAGGACTGCCCTCTGGGAGACCCAGTACTTC.

This chain joins TRBV5-6 and TRBJ2-3; D is ambiguous. The CDR3 contains 14 residues. Germline V gene lookup returns CDR1 SGHDT and CDR2 YYEEEE. With 1 base removed from V and 2 bases from J, the gap between germline ends came to 8 bases. CDR3 region: CASSLLRNTDTQYF. CDR3 DNA: TGTGCCAGCAGCTTGTTACGGAACACAGATACGCAGTATTTT.

The CDR3 protein is CASSSQDGKTDTQYF. CDR3 nucleotides: TGTGCCAGCAGTTCCCAAGACGGTAAGACAGATACGCAGTATTTT. The chain links TRBV28 to TRBJ2-3, with unresolved D. From germline, CDR1 is MDHEN and CDR2 SYDVKM. The ends were cut back, 4 bases at V and 3 bases at J, with 14 bases in the middle. The CDR3 is made up of 15 amino acids.

The genes are TRBV7-2 and TRBJ1-5, with D possibly TRBD1 on 5 matching bases. Germline assignment: CDR1 SGHTA and CDR2 FQGNSA. V lost 1 base and J lost 0, with 13 bases in between. The CDR3 is 17 amino acids. The CDR3 is CASSLGPGTHSNQPQHF. CDR3 DNA sequence: TGTGCCAGCAGCTTAGGCCCAGGGACCCATAGCAATCAGCCCCAGCATTTT.

The chain is built from TRBV9 and TRBJ1-4, with TRBD1 identical over 7 bases. The CDR3 extends over 16 amino acids. The junction had 10 bases not matched to a gene; V was cut back by 2 bases and J by 6 bases. Germline assignment: CDR1 SGDLS and CDR2 YYNGEE. The CDR3 DNA sequence: TGTGCCAGCAGCGTCGGGACAGCCAACAGGGATGAAAAACTGTTTTTT. Translated, it gives CASSVGTANRDEKLFF.

The chain carries TRBV19 and TRBJ1-2; 7 bases fit TRBD1. The CDR3 length is 14 residues. Trimming removed 2 bases from V and 8 bases from J; junction bases left unmatched: 8. Germline CDR1 reads LNHDA; CDR2 reads SQIVND (reference sequence). CDR3 nucleotide sequence: TGTGCCAGTAGTATAAGGGGGCCCAGGGAGGGCTACACCTTC. It translates to CASSIRGPREGYTF.

The genes are TRBV1 and TRBJ2-5; TRBD2, the table's D call, was not compared with the DNA. TRBV1 is marked as a pseudogene. The CDR3 totals 15 residues. The CDR3 region has the DNA TGCACCAGCAGAACGCCGGGGATCACGGGGGAGACCCAGTACTTC. It codes for CTSRTPGITGETQYF.

This clone has just a few counts. The J gene is TRBJ2-3, the V gene TRBV9; 9 bases match TRBD1. CDR1 and CDR2 (germline): SGDLS, YYNGEE. This CDR3 comprises 16 residues. J was trimmed by 1 base and V by 0 bases; bases with no gene match: 3. CDR3 amino acids: CASSVGTGEGTDTQYF. CDR3 DNA: TGTGCCAGCAGCGTAGGGACAGGGGAGGGCACAGATACGCAGTATTTT.

This clone came up a few times. V and J are TRBV9 and TRBJ2-5, with D possibly being TRBD2 (6 bases). V was clipped by 4 bases and J by 2 bases, with 18 bases between them. This CDR3 is 16 amino acids long. Germline assignment: CDR1 SGDLS and CDR2 YYNGEE. The CDR3 loop is CASSSQGGGSQETQYF. CDR3 coding DNA: TGTGCCAGCAGCTCACAAGGTGGGGGGTCGCAAGAGACCCAGTACTTC.

The chain has TRBV7-2 and TRBJ2-7; D unclear. V was shortened by 0 bases and J by 4 bases, with 4 bases between the two germline ends. This CDR3 comprises 12 residues. Germline-derived CDR1 and CDR2 are SGHTA and FQGNSA. CDR3 in amino acids: CASSLALYEQYF. As DNA, the CDR3 is TGTGCCAGCAGCTTAGCTTTGTACGAGCAGTACTTC.

The V call is TRBV12-5, the J call TRBJ1-2; 7 positions agree with TRBD1. Trimming removed 0 bases from V and 5 bases from J; junction bases left unmatched: 12. The CDR3 is 17 amino acids. Germline V gives CDR1 LGHNT, CDR2 FRNRAP. The CDR3 sequence is CASGLVDLDRDRYGYTF. In DNA form, the CDR3 reads TGTGCTAGTGGTTTGGTGGATCTGGACCGGGACAGATATGGCTACACCTTC.

J is TRBJ2-2 and V is TRBV9; D not certain. Germline assignment: CDR1 SGDLS and CDR2 YYNGEE. The CDR3 loop spans 13 amino acids. The V end lost 3 bases, the J end lost 7 bases, and 10 bases lay between the germline ends. CDR3 DNA: TGTGCCAGCAGCGCCCTTATGTACGGGGAGCTGTTTTTT. It translates to CASSALMYGELFF.

In this sample, this clone turned up once. This chain links TRBV5-1 with TRBJ2-3; 14 bases map to TRBD2. V lost 4 bases and J lost 2; bases outside the gene matches: 3. CDR1 and CDR2 (germline): SGHRS, YFSETQ. This CDR3 contains 16 residues. CDR3 sequence reads: CASSRGLAGDTDTQYF. As DNA, the CDR3 is TGCGCCAGCAGCAGGGGACTAGCGGGGGACACAGATACGCAGTATTTT.

The CDR3 DNA reads TGTGCCAGCTCCCCCAACGGGGCCAGCACAGATACGCAGTATTTT. Encoded protein: CASSPNGASTDTQYF. V is TRBV18 and J is TRBJ2-3; D tentatively reads TRBD1 or TRBD2 (5 bases each). This CDR3 has 15 amino acids. V was shortened by 6 bases and J by 0 bases, with 13 bases between the two germline ends. Germline V CDR1 and CDR2: KGHSH, LQKENI.

The CDR3 sequence: CASRLGHGGYGYTF. The CDR3 coding sequence is TGTGCCAGCAGACTAGGACATGGGGGCTATGGCTACACCTTC. The chain recombines TRBV6-1 with TRBJ1-2; a weak D match, TRBD1 (5 bases). The CDR3 runs 14 residues. V lost 6 bases and J lost 4, with 15 bases in between. Germline lookup yields CDR1 MNHNS and CDR2 SASEGT.